A single TCR beta chain is shown here with its context. This clonotype was counted ten times or more. No cognate antigen has been identified for it. Base qualities are not provided; no much larger clone lies one nucleotide away. CDR1 and CDR2 (LGHDT, YNNKEL) derive from the germline V gene (reference sequence). The CDR3, from cysteine to phenylalanine, totals 17 residues. Just the 51-base CDR3 DNA is kept, in frame starting at base 1. V trim: 2 bases; J trim: 2 bases; unmatched bases: 9. Donors were 39 systemically healthy Caucasian individuals from Russia aged 6 to 90 years. Roughly 9.5 milliliters of peripheral blood were drawn from each donor into EDTA-treated Vacutainer tubes. Ficoll-Paque density-gradient centrifugation was used to isolate PBMCs, with at least 6.5 million obtained per sample. Trizol reagent was used to extract total RNA from PBMCs, with at least 5.5 micrograms per sample. For every donor, flow cytometry on a PBMC aliquot measured the percentage of naive CD45RAhigh/CD27high T cells.

Library creation used 5' RACE. The run used an Illumina HiSeq 2500. The second PCR ran for about 6 to 11 cycles and used a J-beta primer mix along with a sample-barcoded 5' primer. Each TCR beta cDNA molecule received a unique molecular identifier from a template-switch 5' adaptor carrying 12 random nucleotides. Each sample yielded at least 3 million CDR3-containing paired-end reads. The Mint cDNA synthesis kit, primed by a TRBC-specific oligonucleotide, was used to synthesize first-strand cDNA from all RNA. After uracil-DNA glycosylase treatment, a first 18-cycle PCR used universal primers M1SS and BC2_uni_R on all cDNA. The authors' pipeline ran thus. For normalization, 1 million high-quality reads were randomly selected from each sample, with every read carrying a distinct molecular identifier. Reads with shared molecular identifiers were discarded instead of being binned into consensus sequences. MiTCR, set to a Q25 quality threshold and the strictest error-elimination algorithm, was used for CDR3 identification, clonotype clustering and error correction. A nonparametric unseen species model using Euler transformation provided a lower-bound estimate of total TCR beta diversity. TCRdb took the public reads, trimmed them with fastp at Q25, ran MiXCR for clone calling and kept in-frame beta chains. Every distinct CDR3 protein forms one entry, paired with its most common genes and DNA. TCRdb, not the authors, supplied the V and J calls. The sample table contains 550,000 to 800,000 distinct CDR3 sequences; only one count was recorded for about 30% of them. In total, the top ten clones hold less than 20% of the sample.

This record belongs to a study of blood T cells in healthy people across ages (dated by TCRdb to between 2014 and 2016). About the study as a whole: In model experiments, roughly one uniquely barcoded TCR beta cDNA molecule per two T cells was captured by template switching. Donors were grouped into four age groups: young (average 16 years), middle-aged (less than 40), aged (approximately 58) and long-lived (about 89). Donors of different ages were randomly distributed across sequencing lanes to avoid experimental bias. For two donors (one aged 18 to 30 and one aged 80 or older), the study analyzed two additional independent replicas of 1 million unique cDNA reads from the same blood draw. To track age-related changes in TCR beta repertoire diversity, the study relied on deep sequencing normalized with unique cDNA molecular identifiers. What the study reported, not specific to this receptor: The percentage of naive T cells measured by flow cytometry correlated strongly with observed TCR beta diversity. Because donor CMV infection status was unknown, age-related changes in expanded clonotypes were potentially confounded. Observed TCR beta diversity per million T cells fell roughly linearly with age, and a significant reduction was already apparent by age approximately 41. Compared with the aged group, the long-lived group had more naive CD4+ T cells, fewer expanded clones and increased TCR diversity, suggesting age selection. Estimates of total diversity based on one million sequenced T cells were considered lower bounds and underestimates. Because profiling used bulk unsorted PBMCs, naive and antigen-experienced compartments could not be compared conclusively.

This chain is built from TRBV3-1 and TRBJ2-3; 8 nucleotides in the junction match TRBD2. Specimen: blood. The TCR originated in a woman of 80 years or more in good health. Donor details come from another sample of the same person, matched by shared clones. The CDR3 protein is CASSQLRPGGLTDTQYF. Here is the DNA: TGTGCCAGCAGCCAACTGAGACCGGGGGGGCTCACAGATACGCAGTATTTT.